The rows below give T cell receptor beta chains drawn from one sample of a study of shared clonotypes between healthy human individuals. Sequencing was performed with immunoSEQ multiplex PCR; in TCRdb, only in-frame clones are kept and a portion is missing. The sample has approximately 1.9 million clones; roughly 95% are singletons. The specimen sequenced was naive CD8+ T cells from PBMCs. The source is a man younger than 35 in good health. Some clones in this sample may be carry-over from other donors' samples. Both conserved end residues are part of each CDR3.

V	J	CDR3
TRBV4-1	TRBJ2-2	CASSQASGNRGWTGELFF
TRBV28	TRBJ1-5	CASSLSVYRFQPQHF
TRBV9	TRBJ1-4	CASSPSGAGGEKLFF
TRBV6-4	TRBJ1-5	CASSDSGGRGLNQPQHF
TRBV27	TRBJ2-1	CASSPGLGTNEQFF
TRBV30	TRBJ2-1	CAWSPLAGPVGNEQFF
TRBV4-3	TRBJ2-5	CASSQDPRTGRETQYF
TRBV28	TRBJ1-1	CASSGGGEAFF
TRBV6-4	TRBJ2-7	CASGRVIGGDFYEQYF
TRBV2	TRBJ1-5	CASSQGPVSNQPQHF